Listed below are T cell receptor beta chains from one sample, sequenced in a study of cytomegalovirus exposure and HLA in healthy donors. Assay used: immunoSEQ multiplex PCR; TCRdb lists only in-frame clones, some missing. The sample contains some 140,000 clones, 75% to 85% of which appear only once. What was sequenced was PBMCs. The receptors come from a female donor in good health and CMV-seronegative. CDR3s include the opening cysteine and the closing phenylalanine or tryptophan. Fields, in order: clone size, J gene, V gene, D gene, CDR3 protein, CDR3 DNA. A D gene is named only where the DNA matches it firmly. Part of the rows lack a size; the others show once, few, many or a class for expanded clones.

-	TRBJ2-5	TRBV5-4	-	CATSGVGETQYF	TGTGCCACCTCGGGAGTGGGAGAGACCCAGTACTTC
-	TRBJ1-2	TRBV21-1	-	CASSKRFSTGYSYGYTF	TGTGCCAGCAGCAAACGTTTCTCGACAGGGTATAGCTATGGCTACACCTTC
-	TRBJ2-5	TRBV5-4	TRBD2	CASSFPSGRGGETQYF	TGTGCCAGCAGCTTTCCTAGCGGGAGGGGGGGAGAGACCCAGTACTTC
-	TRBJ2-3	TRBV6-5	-	CASSWAGTRTDTQYF	TGTGCCAGCAGCTGGGCCGGGACTCGCACAGATACGCAGTATTTT
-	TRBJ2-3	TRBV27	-	CASKPARFTDTQYF	TGTGCCAGCAAACCTGCGAGGTTTACAGATACGCAGTATTTT
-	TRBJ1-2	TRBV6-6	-	CASRPQGKGYTF	TGTGCCAGCAGACCGCAGGGGAAGGGCTACACCTTC
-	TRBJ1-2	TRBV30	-	CAWSGSQGYTF	TGTGCCTGGAGTGGAAGTCAGGGCTACACCTTC
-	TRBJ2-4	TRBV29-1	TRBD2	CSVALGRDIQYF	TGCAGCGTGGCCTTGGGGAGGGACATTCAGTACTTC
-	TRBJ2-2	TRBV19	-	CASSMGLGLNTGELFF	TGTGCCAGTAGTATGGGACTCGGGCTAAACACCGGGGAGCTGTTTTTT
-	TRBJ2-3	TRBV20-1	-	CSTGITDTQYF	TGCAGTACAGGGATCACAGATACGCAGTATTTT
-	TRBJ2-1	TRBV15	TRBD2	CATSRVTGLTYNEQFF	TGTGCCACCAGCAGAGTAACGGGACTAACCTACAATGAGCAGTTCTTC
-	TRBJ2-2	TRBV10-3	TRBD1	CAISGYGTGNTGELFF	TGTGCCATCAGTGGATATGGGACAGGCAACACCGGGGAGCTGTTTTTT
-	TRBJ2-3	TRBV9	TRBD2	CASSVTAPGGGTDTQYF	TGTGCCAGCAGCGTAACAGCCCCGGGGGGAGGCACAGATACGCAGTATTTT
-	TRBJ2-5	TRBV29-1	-	CSVEDPGQETQYF	TGCAGCGTTGAAGACCCAGGGCAAGAGACCCAGTACTTC
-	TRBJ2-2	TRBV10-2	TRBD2	CASLAVTGELFF	TGCGCCAGCCTAGCGGTCACCGGGGAGCTGTTTTTT
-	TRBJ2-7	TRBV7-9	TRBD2	CASSLGTSGRAYEQYF	TGTGCCAGCAGCTTAGGGACTAGCGGGAGGGCCTACGAGCAGTACTTC
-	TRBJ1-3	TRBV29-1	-	CSVATASGNTIYF	TGCAGCGTTGCAACAGCCTCTGGAAACACCATATATTTT
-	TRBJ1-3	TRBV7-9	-	CASSLGLSGNTIYF	TGTGCCAGCAGCTTAGGGCTCTCTGGAAACACCATATATTTT
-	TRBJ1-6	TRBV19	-	CASSIDLGTAPSPLHF	TGTGCCAGTAGTATAGATCTCGGCACAGCCCCTTCACCCCTCCACTTT
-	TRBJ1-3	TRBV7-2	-	CASSLGLPGARGNTIYF	TGTGCCAGCAGCTTAGGGTTGCCAGGGGCCCGCGGAAACACCATATATTTT
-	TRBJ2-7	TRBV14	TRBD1	CEGDRSYEQYF	TGTGAGGGGGACAGGTCCTACGAGCAGTACTTC
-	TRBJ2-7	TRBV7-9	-	CASSLGSRPGSLSYEQYF	TGTGCCAGCAGCTTAGGAAGCCGACCCGGGTCCCTCTCCTACGAGCAGTACTTC
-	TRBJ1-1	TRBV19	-	CASSIGTEAFF	TGTGCCAGTAGTATCGGCACTGAAGCTTTCTTT
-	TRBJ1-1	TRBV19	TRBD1	CASRDRANTEAFF	TGTGCCAGTCGGGACAGGGCCAACACTGAAGCTTTCTTT
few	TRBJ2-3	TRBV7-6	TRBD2	CASSLELAGGDTQYF	TGTGCCAGCAGCTTAGAACTAGCGGGGGGAGATACGCAGTATTTT
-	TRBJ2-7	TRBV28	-	CASSYTRGSGTRYEQYF	TGTGCCAGCAGTTACACCCGGGGAAGCGGGACAAGGTACGAGCAGTACTTC